This T cell receptor beta chain is from a study of T cell responses to AZD1222 COVID-19 vaccine. The overall study: Investigators merged groups given second doses at roughly 4 or roughly 12 weeks.

TCRdb keeps only in-frame clones here, not all; method: immunoSEQ multiplex PCR. This table has about 140,000 clones, around 92% appearing once. Whole-study findings and limits: Once two AZD1222 doses were given, Spike-specific TCR breadth and depth went up. Repertoire sampling happened only post peak T cell response. The donors showed a predominance of white British ancestry and of females, with possible underestimation of clonal diversity.

The CDR3 extends over 14 amino acids. V shed 5 bases and J 4 bases; nucleotides not matched to a gene: 6. CDR1 is MNHEY and CDR2 is SMNVEV in the germline V gene (reference sequence). In regard to this clone: Its antigen is unknown.

The TCR was taken from an adult in good health. The J gene is TRBJ1-1, the V gene TRBV27; 8 nucleotides line up with TRBD1. The sequences come from peripheral blood, collected on day 0 of AZD1222 vaccination. CDR3 in DNA: TGTGCCAGCAGTCTGACAGGGGCAAGCACTGAAGCTTTCTTT. This gives the protein CASSLTGASTEAFF.